The entry below gives a single TCR beta chain sequence along with its context. Method: immunoSEQ multiplex PCR; TCRdb's copy keeps in-frame clones and lacks some. The sample records tens of thousands of clones, 80% to 95% being singletons. The germline CDR1 and CDR2 sequences are MDHEN and SYDVKM. V was pared by 6 bases and J by 5 bases, with 13 bases between. The CDR3 contains 14 residues. This entry is derived from a study of T cell changes during pregnancy in multiple sclerosis. This material consisted of peripheral blood, taken after pregnancy. This sequence was found in a female donor in good health, enrolled as a control in a pregnancy study. The chain joins TRBV28 to TRBJ1-4; possible D gene TRBD1, 6 bases. In DNA, the CDR3 is TGTGCCAGCAGCCAACAGGGAGGGAATGAAAAACTGTTTTTT. Residues: CASSQQGGNEKLFF. The variable domain in full, with the rest retrieved from reference TRBV28 and TRBJ1-4, is DVKVTQSSRYLVKRTGEKVFLECVQDMDHENMFWYRQDPGLGLRLIYFSYDVKMKEKGDIPEGYSVSREKKERFSLILESASTNQTSMYLCASSQQGGNEKLFFGSGTQLSVL.